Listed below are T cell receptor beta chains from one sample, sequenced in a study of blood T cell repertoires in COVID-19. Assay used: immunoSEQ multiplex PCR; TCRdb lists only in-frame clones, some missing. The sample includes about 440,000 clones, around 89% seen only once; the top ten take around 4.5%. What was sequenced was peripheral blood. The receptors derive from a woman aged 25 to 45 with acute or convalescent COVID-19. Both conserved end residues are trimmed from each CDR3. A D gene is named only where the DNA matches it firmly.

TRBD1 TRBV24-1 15 ATSDRRQGLFYNEQF
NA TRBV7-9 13 ASSFDGLRVYEQY
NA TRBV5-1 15 ASSGRDKTSGANVLT
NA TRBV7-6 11 ASSLVQGGEQF
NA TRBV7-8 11 ASSLDNRSGYT
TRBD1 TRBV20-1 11 SASKTGRYEQY
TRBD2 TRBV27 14 ASSLISGGLGGTQY
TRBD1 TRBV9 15 ASSPLSDRGNTDTQY
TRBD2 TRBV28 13 ASSLRRGGQETQY
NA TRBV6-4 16 ASIRRGPLARSYNEQF
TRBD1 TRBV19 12 ASNPGTGFHEQF
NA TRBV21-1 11 ATNRDSYYEQY
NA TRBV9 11 ASSVAPLNEQY
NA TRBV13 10 ASSRDWSEAF
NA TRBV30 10 AWSVQSAEYT
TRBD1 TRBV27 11 ASGTGPYNEQF
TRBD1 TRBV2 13 ASSEGQGIYYGYT
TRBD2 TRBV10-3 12 AIRPSSGEETQY
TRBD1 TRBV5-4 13 ASSSPGTGGFEQY
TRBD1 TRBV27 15 ATKGGPGQSNTGELF
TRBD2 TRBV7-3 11 ASSRGGRETQY
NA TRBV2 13 ASSENRDPQGVLF
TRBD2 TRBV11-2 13 ASSLASGGVYEQY
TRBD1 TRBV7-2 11 ASSLTGDSPLH
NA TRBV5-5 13 ASSPQGLIGQPQH
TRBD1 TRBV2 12 ASSRQGSNQPQH
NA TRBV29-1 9 SVQFQETQY
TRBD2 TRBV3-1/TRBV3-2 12 ASSLRGGPHEQY
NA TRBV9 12 ASSVRGAGNTIY
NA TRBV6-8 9 ASTVSYEQY
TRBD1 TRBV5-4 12 ASSADRGAYGYT
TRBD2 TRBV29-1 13 SAGTSGRNQETQY
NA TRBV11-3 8 ASVKETQY
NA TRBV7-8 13 ASSRGLVSTDTQY
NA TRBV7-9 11 ASSFGGFDEQF
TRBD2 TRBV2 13 ASSAPAGYSYEQY
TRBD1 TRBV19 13 ASSHDRGVYNEQF
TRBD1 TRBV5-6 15 ASSSTREAGGADEAF
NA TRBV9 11 ASSVGGNNEQF
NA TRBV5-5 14 ASSRTDSSYNSPLH
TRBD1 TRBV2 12 ASKPGTGGYEQY
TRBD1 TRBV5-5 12 ASSLGQGADTIY
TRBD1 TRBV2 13 ASSEQGVYNSPLH
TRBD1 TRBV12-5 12 ASGPGTGVNEQY
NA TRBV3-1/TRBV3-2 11 ASSHGQDTEAF
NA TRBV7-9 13 ASSLGDSWNTEAF
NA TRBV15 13 ATSRDTGGNQPQH
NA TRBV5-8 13 ASSLSWSSYNEQF
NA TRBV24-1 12 ATSDPRLGNEQF
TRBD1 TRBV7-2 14 ASSFTGGYLNSPLH
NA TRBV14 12 ASSHNRGGTEAF